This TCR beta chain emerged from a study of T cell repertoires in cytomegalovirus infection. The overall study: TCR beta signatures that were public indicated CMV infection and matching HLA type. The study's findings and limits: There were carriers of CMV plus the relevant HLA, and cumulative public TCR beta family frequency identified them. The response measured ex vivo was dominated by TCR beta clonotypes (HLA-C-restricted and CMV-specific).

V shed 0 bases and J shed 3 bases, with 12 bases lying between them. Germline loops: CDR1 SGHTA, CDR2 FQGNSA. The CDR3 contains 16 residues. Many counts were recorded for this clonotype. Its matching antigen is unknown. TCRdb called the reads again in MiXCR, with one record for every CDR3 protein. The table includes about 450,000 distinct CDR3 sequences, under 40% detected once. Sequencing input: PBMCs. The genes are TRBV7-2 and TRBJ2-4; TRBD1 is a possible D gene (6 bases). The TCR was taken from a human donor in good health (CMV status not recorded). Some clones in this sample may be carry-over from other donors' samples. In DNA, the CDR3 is TGTGCCAGCAGCTTAGCGAGGGCAGGGGACAAAAACATTCAGTACTTC. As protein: CASSLARAGDKNIQYF.